This entry concerns a single T cell receptor (beta chain). Its antigen is unidentified. V lost 6 bases and J lost 2, with 10 bases in between. This CDR3 has 14 residues. CDR1 and CDR2 from the germline V gene are MNHEY and SVGAGI. What was sequenced were expressed TCRB transcripts, since all of the isolated RNA had been reverse transcribed. About 3.57 million reads per sample were averaged for naive, central memory and regulatory samples. Sequenced by immunoSEQ multiplex PCR; TCRdb stores in-frame clones only, minus some. The sample records more than 300,000 clones, around 8% being singletons. This record comes from a study of beta chain features in type 1 diabetes. Findings and caveats of the study: Patients' naive, central memory and regulatory TCRB repertoires appeared more alike than those of healthy donors.

The specimen sequenced was central memory CD4+ T cells from blood. The sequence came from a woman younger than 35 in good health. V usage is TRBV6-5 and J usage is TRBJ2-2, with D perhaps TRBD1 (6 bases). The CDR3 reads CASRPGANTGELFF. The CDR3 nucleotides read TGTGCCAGCAGACCAGGGGCCAACACCGGGGAGCTGTTTTTT.